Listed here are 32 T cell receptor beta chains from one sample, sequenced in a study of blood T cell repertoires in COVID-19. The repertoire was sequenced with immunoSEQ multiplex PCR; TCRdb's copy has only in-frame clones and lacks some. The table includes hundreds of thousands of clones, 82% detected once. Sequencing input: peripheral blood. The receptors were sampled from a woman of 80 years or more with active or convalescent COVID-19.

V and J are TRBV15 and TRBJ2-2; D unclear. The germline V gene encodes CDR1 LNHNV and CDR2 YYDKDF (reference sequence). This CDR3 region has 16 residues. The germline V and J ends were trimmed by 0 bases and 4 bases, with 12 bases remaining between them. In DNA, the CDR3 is TGTGCCACCAGCAGAGATCCTCCCCGGGTCACCGGGGAGCTGTTTTTT. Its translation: CATSRDPPRVTGELFF.

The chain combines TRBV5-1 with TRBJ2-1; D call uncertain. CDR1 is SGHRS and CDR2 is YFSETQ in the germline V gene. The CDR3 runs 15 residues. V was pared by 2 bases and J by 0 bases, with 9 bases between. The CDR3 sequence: CASSLAPSSYNEQFF. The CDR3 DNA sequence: TGCGCCAGCAGCTTAGCACCTAGCTCCTACAATGAGCAGTTCTTC.

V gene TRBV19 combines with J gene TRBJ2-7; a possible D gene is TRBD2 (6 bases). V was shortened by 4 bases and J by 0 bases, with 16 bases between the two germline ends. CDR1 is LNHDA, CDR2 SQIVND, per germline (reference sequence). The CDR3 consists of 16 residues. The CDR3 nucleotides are TGTGCCAGTAGTAACCTCCCCGGGACTCCCTCCTACGAGCAGTACTTC. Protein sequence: CASSNLPGTPSYEQYF.

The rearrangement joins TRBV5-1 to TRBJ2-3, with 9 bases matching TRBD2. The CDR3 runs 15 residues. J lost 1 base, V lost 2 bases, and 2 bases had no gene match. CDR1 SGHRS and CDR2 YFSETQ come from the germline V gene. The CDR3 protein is CASSFQRGGTDTQYF. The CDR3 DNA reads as TGCGCCAGCAGCTTCCAGCGGGGGGGCACAGATACGCAGTATTTT.

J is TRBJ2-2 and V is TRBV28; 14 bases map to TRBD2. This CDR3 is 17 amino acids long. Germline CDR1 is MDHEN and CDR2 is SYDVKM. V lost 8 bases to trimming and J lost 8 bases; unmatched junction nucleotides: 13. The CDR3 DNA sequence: TGTGCCAGCTCATTTGGGATGGGACTAGCGGGAGTTGGGGAGCTGTTTTTT. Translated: CASSFGMGLAGVGELFF.

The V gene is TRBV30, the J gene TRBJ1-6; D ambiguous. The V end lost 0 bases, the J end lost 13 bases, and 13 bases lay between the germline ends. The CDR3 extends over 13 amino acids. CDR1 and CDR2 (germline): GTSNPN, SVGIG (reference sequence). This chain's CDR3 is CAWSVTLVAPLHF. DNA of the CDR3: TGTGCCTGGAGTGTAACGCTGGTTGCGCCCCTCCACTTT.

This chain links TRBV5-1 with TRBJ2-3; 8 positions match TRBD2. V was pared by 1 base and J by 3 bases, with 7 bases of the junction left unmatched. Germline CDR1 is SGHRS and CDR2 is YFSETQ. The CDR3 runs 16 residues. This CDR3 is CASSLRSGGVTDTQYF. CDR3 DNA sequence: TGCGCCAGCAGCTTGCGGTCCGGGGGGGTAACAGATACGCAGTATTTT.

Here the CDR3 reads CASSQGMTGTGNTIYF. The CDR3 nucleotides are TGTGCCAGCAGCCAGGGAATGACAGGGACTGGAAACACCATATATTTT. The chain combines TRBV3-1 (or the pseudogene TRBV3-2) with TRBJ1-3; 7 bases align to TRBD1. The length of the CDR3 is 16 residues. The V and J ends lost 3 bases and 2 bases, in that order; junction bases with no gene match: 7. The germline V gene encodes CDR1 LGHDT and CDR2 YNNKEL (reference sequence).

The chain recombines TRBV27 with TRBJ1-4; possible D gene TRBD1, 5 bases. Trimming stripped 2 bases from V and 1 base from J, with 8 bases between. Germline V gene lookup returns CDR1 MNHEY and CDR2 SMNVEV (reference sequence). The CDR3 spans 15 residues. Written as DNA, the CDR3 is TGTGCCAGCAGTTTACAGGGTCAAACTAATGAAAAACTGTTTTTT. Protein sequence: CASSLQGQTNEKLFF.

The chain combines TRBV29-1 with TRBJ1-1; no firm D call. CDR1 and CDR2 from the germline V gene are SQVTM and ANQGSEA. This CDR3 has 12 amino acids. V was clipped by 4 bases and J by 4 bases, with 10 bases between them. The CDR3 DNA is TGCAGCGTTGCCGGGGTGGGCACTGAAGCTTTCTTT. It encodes CSVAGVGTEAFF. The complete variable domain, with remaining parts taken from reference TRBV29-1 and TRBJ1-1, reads SAVISQKPSRDICQRGTSLTIQCQVDSQVTMMFWYRQQPGQSLTLIATANQGSEATYESGFVIDKFPISRPNLTFSTLTVSNMSPEDSSIYLCSVAGVGTEAFFGQGTRLTVV.

DNA for the CDR3: TGTGCCAGCAGGCTGACAGGATTTGCCTACGAGCAGTACTTC. It codes for CASRLTGFAYEQYF. The chain uses TRBV28 and TRBJ2-7; TRBD1 might be the D (6 bases). Looked up from germline, CDR1 is MDHEN and CDR2 is SYDVKM. The CDR3 is made up of 14 amino acids. Between the trimmed V and J ends, which lost 6 bases and 2 bases, there was a span of 14 bases.

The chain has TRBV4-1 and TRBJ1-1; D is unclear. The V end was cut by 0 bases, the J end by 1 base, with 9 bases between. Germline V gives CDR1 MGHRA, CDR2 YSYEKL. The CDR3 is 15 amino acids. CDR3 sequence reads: CASSQDYTSNTEAFF. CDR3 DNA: TGCGCCAGCAGCCAAGATTACACCTCGAACACTGAAGCTTTCTTT.

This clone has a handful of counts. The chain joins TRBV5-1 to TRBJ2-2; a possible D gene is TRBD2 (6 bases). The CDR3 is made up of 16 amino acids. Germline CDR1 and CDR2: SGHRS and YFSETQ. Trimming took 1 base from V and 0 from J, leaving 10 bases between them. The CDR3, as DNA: TGCGCCAGCAGCTTGTACGGGGGTCCGAACACCGGGGAGCTGTTTTTT. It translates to CASSLYGGPNTGELFF.

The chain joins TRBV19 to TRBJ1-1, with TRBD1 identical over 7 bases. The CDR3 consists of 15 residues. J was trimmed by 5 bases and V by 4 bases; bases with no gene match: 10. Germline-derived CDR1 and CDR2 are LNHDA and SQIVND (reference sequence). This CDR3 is CASSTRTGLGTEAFF. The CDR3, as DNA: TGTGCCAGTAGTACCCGGACAGGTCTGGGGACTGAAGCTTTCTTT.

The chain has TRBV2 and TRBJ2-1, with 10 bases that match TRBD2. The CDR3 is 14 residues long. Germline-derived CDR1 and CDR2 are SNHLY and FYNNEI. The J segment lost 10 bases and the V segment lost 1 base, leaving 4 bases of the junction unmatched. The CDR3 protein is CASSEDLLAGEQFF. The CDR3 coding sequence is TGTGCCAGCAGTGAAGACCTACTAGCGGGGGAGCAGTTCTTC.

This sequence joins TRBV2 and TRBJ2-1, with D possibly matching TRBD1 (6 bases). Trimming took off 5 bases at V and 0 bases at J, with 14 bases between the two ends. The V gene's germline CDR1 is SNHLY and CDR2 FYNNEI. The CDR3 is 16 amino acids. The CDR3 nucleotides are TGTGCCAGCAGTATAAGACAGGTCACCTCCTACAATGAGCAGTTCTTC. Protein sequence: CASSIRQVTSYNEQFF. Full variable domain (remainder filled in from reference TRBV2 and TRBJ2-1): EPEVTQTPSHQVTQMGQEVILRCVPISNHLYFYWYRQILGQKVEFLVSFYNNEISEKSEIFDDQFSVERPDGSNFTLKIRSTKLEDSAMYFCASSIRQVTSYNEQFFGPGTRLTVL.

The CDR3, as DNA: TGTGCCAGCAGCCTCCAGCGGGGAGGCGAGCAGTACTTC. Its translation is CASSLQRGGEQYF. The chain combines TRBV7-7 with TRBJ2-7; 7 bases are shared with TRBD2. CDR3 length: 13 amino acids. Unmatched junction bases numbered 7, after V lost 5 bases and J lost 6 bases. Germline V CDR1 and CDR2: SSHAT, FNYEAQ (reference sequence).

CDR3 protein: CASRLDIKLFF. The CDR3 DNA sequence: TGTGCCAGCAGACTGGACATAAAACTGTTTTTT. The rearrangement uses TRBV12-3 or TRBV12-4 and TRBJ1-4, with D possibly TRBD1 on 5 matching bases. V shed 6 bases and J shed 10 bases, with 9 bases lying between them. There are 11 residues in the CDR3.

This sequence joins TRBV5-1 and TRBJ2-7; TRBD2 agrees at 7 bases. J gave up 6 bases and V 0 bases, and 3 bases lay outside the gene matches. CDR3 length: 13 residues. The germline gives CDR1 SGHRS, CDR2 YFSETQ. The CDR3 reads CASSLEAGTEQYF. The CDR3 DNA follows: TGCGCCAGCAGCTTGGAAGCGGGAACCGAGCAGTACTTC. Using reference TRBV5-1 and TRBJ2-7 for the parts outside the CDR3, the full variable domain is KAGVTQTPRYLIKTRGQQVTLSCSPISGHRSVSWYQQTPGQGLQFLFEYFSETQRNKGNFPGRFSGRQFSNSRSEMNVSTLELGDSALYLCASSLEAGTEQYFGPGTRLTVT.

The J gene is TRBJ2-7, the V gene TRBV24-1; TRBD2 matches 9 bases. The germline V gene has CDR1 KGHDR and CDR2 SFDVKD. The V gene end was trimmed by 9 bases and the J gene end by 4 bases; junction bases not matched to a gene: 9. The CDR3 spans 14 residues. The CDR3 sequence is CATPRKTSGYEQYF. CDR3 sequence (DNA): TGTGCCACCCCACGAAAAACTAGCGGGTACGAGCAGTACTTC.

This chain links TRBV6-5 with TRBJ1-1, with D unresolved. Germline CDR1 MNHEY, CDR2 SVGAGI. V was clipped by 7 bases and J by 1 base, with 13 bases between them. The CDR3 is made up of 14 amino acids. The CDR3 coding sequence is TGTGCCAGCAAACTAGGGAATGCGAACACTGAAGCTTTCTTT. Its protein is CASKLGNANTEAFF.

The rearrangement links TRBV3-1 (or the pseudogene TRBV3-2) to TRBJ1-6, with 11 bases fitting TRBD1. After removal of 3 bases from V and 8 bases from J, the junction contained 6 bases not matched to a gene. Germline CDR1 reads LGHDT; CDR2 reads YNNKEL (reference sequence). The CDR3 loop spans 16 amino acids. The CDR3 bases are TGTGCCAGCAGCCAGGGACAGGGGGGTAGATATTCACCCCTCCACTTT. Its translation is CASSQGQGGRYSPLHF.

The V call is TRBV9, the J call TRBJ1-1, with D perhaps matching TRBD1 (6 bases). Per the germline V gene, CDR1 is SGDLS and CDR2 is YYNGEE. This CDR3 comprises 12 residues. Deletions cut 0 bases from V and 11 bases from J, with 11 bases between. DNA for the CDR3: TGTGCCAGCAGCGTAGTACAGGGTACGGCTTTCTTT. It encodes CASSVVQGTAFF.

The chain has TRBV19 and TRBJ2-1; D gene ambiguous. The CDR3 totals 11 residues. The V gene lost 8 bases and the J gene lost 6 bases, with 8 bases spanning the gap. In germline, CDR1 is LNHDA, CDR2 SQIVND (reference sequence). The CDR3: CASSQVNEQFF. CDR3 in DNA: TGTGCCAGTTCGCAGGTCAATGAGCAGTTCTTC.

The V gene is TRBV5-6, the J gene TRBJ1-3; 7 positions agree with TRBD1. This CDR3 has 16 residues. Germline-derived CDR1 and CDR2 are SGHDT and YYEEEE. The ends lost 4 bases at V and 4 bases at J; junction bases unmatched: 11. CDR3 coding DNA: TGTGCCAGCAGCGTGCGCGGGACAGTTATCGGAAACACCATATATTTT. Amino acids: CASSVRGTVIGNTIYF.

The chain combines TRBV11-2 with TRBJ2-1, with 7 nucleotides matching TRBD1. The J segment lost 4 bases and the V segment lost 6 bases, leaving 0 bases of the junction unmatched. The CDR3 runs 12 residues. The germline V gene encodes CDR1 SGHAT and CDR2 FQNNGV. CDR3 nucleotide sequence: TGTGCCAGCAGGGACAGGTACAATGAGCAGTTCTTC. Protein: CASRDRYNEQFF.

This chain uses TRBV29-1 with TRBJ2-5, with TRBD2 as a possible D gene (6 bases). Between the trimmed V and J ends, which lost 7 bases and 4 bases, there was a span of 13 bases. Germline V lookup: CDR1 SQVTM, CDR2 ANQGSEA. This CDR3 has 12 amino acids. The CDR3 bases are TGCAGCGGCAGGACTATGTCAGAGACCCAGTACTTC. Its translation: CSGRTMSETQYF.

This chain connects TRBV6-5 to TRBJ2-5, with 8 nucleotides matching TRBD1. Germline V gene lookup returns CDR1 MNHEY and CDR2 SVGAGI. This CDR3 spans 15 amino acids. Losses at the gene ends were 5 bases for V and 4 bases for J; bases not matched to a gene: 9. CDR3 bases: TGTGCCAGCAGTAACCGCGGGACAGGTCTAGAGACCCAGTACTTC. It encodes CASSNRGTGLETQYF.

CDR3 nucleotide sequence: TGTGCCAGCAGCCAAGTGGCGGGGTTGAACTATGGCTACACCTTC. It translates to CASSQVAGLNYGYTF. This chain uses TRBV4-2 with TRBJ1-2; the D is unclear. CDR1 is LGHNA and CDR2 is YNFKEQ in the germline V gene. The ends were cut back, 1 base at V and 2 bases at J, with 11 bases in the middle. The CDR3 covers 15 residues.

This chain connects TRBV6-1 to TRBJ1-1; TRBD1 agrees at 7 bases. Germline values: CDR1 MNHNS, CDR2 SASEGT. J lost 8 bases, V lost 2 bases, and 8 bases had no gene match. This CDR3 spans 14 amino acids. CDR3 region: CASSESGGSAEAFF. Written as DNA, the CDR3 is TGTGCCAGCAGTGAATCAGGGGGGTCTGCCGAAGCTTTCTTT.

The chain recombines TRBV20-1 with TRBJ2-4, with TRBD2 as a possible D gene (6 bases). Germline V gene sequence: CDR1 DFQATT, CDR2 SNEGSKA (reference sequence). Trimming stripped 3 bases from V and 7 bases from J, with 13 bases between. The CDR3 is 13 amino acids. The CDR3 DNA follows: TGCAGTGCTAGTTGGTGGGGGGAGAACATTCAGTACTTC. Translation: CSASWWGENIQYF.

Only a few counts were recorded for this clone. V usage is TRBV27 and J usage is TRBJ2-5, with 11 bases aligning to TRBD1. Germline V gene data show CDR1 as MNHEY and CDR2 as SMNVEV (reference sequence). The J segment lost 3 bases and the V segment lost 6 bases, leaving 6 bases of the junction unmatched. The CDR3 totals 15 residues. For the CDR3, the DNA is TGTGCCAGCAGACGGGGACAGGGGGTAGAAGAGACCCAGTACTTC. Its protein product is CASRRGQGVEETQYF.